A single sample is the source of the 32 T cell receptor beta chains below, sequenced in a study of cytomegalovirus exposure and HLA in healthy donors. Using immunoSEQ multiplex PCR, the repertoire was profiled, and TCRdb retains in-frame clones only, with some absent. Of fewer than 85,000 clones listed, 95% to 96% are singletons. The sequenced sample was PBMCs. These receptors came from a woman aged 18-35 years in good health and CMV-seronegative.

The chain has TRBV9 and TRBJ2-2; 16 nucleotides align to TRBD2. V was clipped by 4 bases and J by 5 bases; unmatched bases: 17. Germline V gene sequence: CDR1 SGDLS, CDR2 YYNGEE. The CDR3 length is 21 residues. CDR3 loop: CASSPPGLAGGHKRGTGELFF. The DNA for the CDR3 is TGTGCCAGCAGCCCCCCGGGACTAGCGGGAGGGCACAAGAGGGGGACCGGGGAGCTGTTTTTT.

V usage is TRBV10-2 and J usage is TRBJ1-4; D perhaps matches TRBD1 (6 bases). V lost 2 bases and J lost 4, with 8 bases in between. Germline CDR1 reads WSHSY; CDR2 reads SAAADI. The CDR3 runs to 14 residues. In nucleotides, the CDR3 is TGCGCCAGCAGTGAGACAGGGTATAATGAAAAACTGTTTTTT. It codes for CASSETGYNEKLFF.

The chain joins TRBV28 to TRBJ1-2; D gene uncertain. Trimming left V 7 bases short and J 2 bases short, with 11 bases between. Looked up from germline, CDR1 is MDHEN and CDR2 is SYDVKM. This CDR3 region has 13 residues. Here the CDR3 reads CASTAAANYGYTF. CDR3 sequence (DNA): TGTGCCAGCACCGCTGCAGCGAACTATGGCTACACCTTC.

The chain joins TRBV6-5 to TRBJ2-1; 9 nucleotides match TRBD2. The germline CDR1 and CDR2 sequences are MNHEY and SVGAGI. The CDR3 extends over 15 amino acids. The V gene end was trimmed by 2 bases and the J gene end by 6 bases; junction bases not matched to a gene: 5. The CDR3 loop is CASSYGSSGVNEQFF. Written as DNA, the CDR3 is TGTGCCAGCAGTTACGGTTCTAGCGGGGTCAATGAGCAGTTCTTC.

V is TRBV4-1 and J is TRBJ2-7, with a possible D match to TRBD2 (6 bases). The CDR3 runs to 13 residues. Germline values: CDR1 MGHRA, CDR2 YSYEKL. V gave up 4 bases and J gave up 6 bases, with 13 bases separating them. CDR3 nucleotide sequence: TGCGCCAGCAGCCGCGGGATCAGCCGCGAGCAGTACTTC. This codes for CASSRGISREQYF.

V and J are TRBV7-8 and TRBJ1-2, with 9 bases lining up with TRBD1. This CDR3 spans 16 amino acids. CDR1 is SGHVS and CDR2 is FQNEAQ in the germline V gene. The trim removed 1 base at V and 8 bases at J, leaving 11 bases unmatched. The CDR3 reads CASSLDPLRQGVGYTF. In DNA form, the CDR3 reads TGTGCCAGCAGCTTAGATCCCCTGCGACAGGGGGTCGGCTACACCTTC.

V gene TRBV10-1 combines with J gene TRBJ2-3; D might be TRBD2 (6 bases). CDR1 WNHNN and CDR2 SYGVQD come from the germline V gene (reference sequence). This CDR3 region has 15 residues. The V gene lost 0 bases and the J gene lost 1 base, with 8 bases spanning the gap. CDR3 DNA sequence: TGCGCCAGCAGTGAGTCGGAGGGACGCACAGATACGCAGTATTTT. It specifies CASSESEGRTDTQYF.

CDR3 bases: TGTGCCAGCAGCTTCGGGCGGAGGAGCTCCTACGAGCAGTACTTC. Translation gives CASSFGRRSSYEQYF. The chain joins TRBV7-2 to TRBJ2-7; a possible D gene is TRBD2 (5 bases). Germline-derived CDR1 and CDR2 are SGHTA and FQGNSA. There are 15 residues in the CDR3. V was pared by 3 bases and J by 0 bases, with 12 bases between. Full variable domain (missing parts from reference TRBV7-2 and TRBJ2-7): GAGVSQSPSNKVTEKGKDVELRCDPISGHTALYWYRQSLGQGLEFLIYFQGNSAPDKSGLPSDRFSAERTGGSVSTLTIQRTQQEDSAVYLCASSFGRRSSYEQYFGPGTRLTVT.

The rearrangement uses TRBV29-1 and TRBJ1-2; no definite D call. V lost 3 bases and J lost 8, with 7 bases in between. Germline CDR1 is SQVTM and CDR2 is ANQGSEA. The CDR3 runs 10 residues. CDR3 in DNA: TGCAGCGTTGAGAGGGCCGGCTACACCTTC. It encodes CSVERAGYTF. Variable domain in full (rest from reference TRBV29-1 and TRBJ1-2): SAVISQKPSRDICQRGTSLTIQCQVDSQVTMMFWYRQQPGQSLTLIATANQGSEATYESGFVIDKFPISRPNLTFSTLTVSNMSPEDSSIYLCSVERAGYTFGSGTRLTVV.

This clone was recorded once. This chain uses TRBV5-1 with TRBJ2-1; D remains unclear. The CDR3 has 14 amino acids. Trimming left V 4 bases short and J 0 bases short, with 8 bases between. Germline CDR1 and CDR2: SGHRS and YFSETQ. As DNA, the CDR3 is TGCGCCAGCAGCCGCGAAAGCTCCTACAATGAGCAGTTCTTC. It is translated as CASSRESSYNEQFF.

The gene calls are TRBV28 and TRBJ1-5, with no clear D. Germline CDR1 and CDR2: MDHEN and SYDVKM. V lost 5 bases to trimming and J lost 4 bases, with 27 bases between them. This CDR3 is built from 19 residues. CDR3 sequence reads: CASSRYLGSHQSRNQPQHF. The CDR3 DNA follows: TGTGCCAGCAGTCGATACCTTGGGAGCCACCAAAGCCGAAATCAGCCCCAGCATTTT.

CDR3 sequence reads: CASSEGGTPEAFF. CDR3 sequence (DNA): TGTGCCAGCAGTGAAGGGGGGACACCTGAAGCTTTCTTT. This sequence joins TRBV6-1 and TRBJ1-1, with D tentatively TRBD1 (6 bases). Germline V gene sequence: CDR1 MNHNS, CDR2 SASEGT. This CDR3 region has 13 residues. The V gene lost 1 base and the J gene lost 6 bases, with 9 bases spanning the gap.

The chain carries TRBV7-9 and TRBJ1-4; D remains ambiguous. The CDR3 contains 16 residues. Germline-derived CDR1 and CDR2 are SEHNR and FQNEAQ (reference sequence). Trimming took off 2 bases at V and 0 bases at J, with 10 bases between the two ends. In DNA form, the CDR3 reads TGTGCCAGCAGCTTACCGGGGAGTACAACTAATGAAAAACTGTTTTTT. It codes for CASSLPGSTTNEKLFF.

This chain connects TRBV6-1 to TRBJ1-2; D ambiguous. Trimming stripped 4 bases from V and 3 bases from J, with 12 bases between. The CDR3 is 14 residues long. CDR1 is MNHNS and CDR2 is SASEGT in the germline V gene. This chain's CDR3 is CASSVTESHYGYTF. The CDR3, as DNA: TGTGCCAGCAGTGTGACGGAGTCTCACTATGGCTACACCTTC.

The chain is built from TRBV7-9 and TRBJ2-3, with unresolved D. Trimming pared 4 bases from V and 2 bases from J, leaving 7 bases between. CDR3 size: 13 residues. Germline CDR1 and CDR2: SEHNR and FQNEAQ (reference sequence). The CDR3 protein is CASSSPFTDTQYF. The CDR3 DNA is TGTGCCAGCAGCTCCCCCTTCACAGATACGCAGTATTTT.

This chain's CDR3 is CASSLDPYRTSGNTDTQYF. Here the CDR3 DNA reads TGCGCCAGCAGCTTGGACCCCTATCGGACTAGCGGGAATACAGATACGCAGTATTTT. The chain couples TRBV5-1 to TRBJ2-3; 12 nucleotides line up with TRBD2. CDR1 is SGHRS and CDR2 is YFSETQ in the germline V gene. After removal of 0 bases from V and 3 bases from J, the junction contained 11 bases not matched to a gene. The CDR3 is 19 residues long.

The chain couples TRBV15 to TRBJ2-7; D unresolved. The CDR3 totals 12 residues. Trimming cost V 5 bases and J 5 bases, with 10 bases left between them. The germline V gene has CDR1 LNHNV and CDR2 YYDKDF (reference sequence). In nucleotides, the CDR3 is TGTGCCACCAGCCGGGTTTGGAACGAGCAGTACTTC. This codes for CATSRVWNEQYF.

The chain employs TRBV28 and TRBJ2-1, with 9 bases lining up with TRBD2. Per germline, CDR1 MDHEN and CDR2 SYDVKM. After removal of 11 bases from V and 6 bases from J, the junction contained 5 bases not matched to a gene. CDR3 size: 12 residues. CDR3: CAGGRAGNEQFF. CDR3 DNA sequence: TGTGCCGGCGGGAGGGCAGGCAATGAGCAGTTCTTC.

V usage is TRBV7-6 and J usage is TRBJ2-1; a weak D match, TRBD1 (6 bases). The germline gives CDR1 SGHVS, CDR2 FNYEAQ. V was pared by 1 base and J by 3 bases, with 19 bases between. CDR3 length: 18 residues. CDR3 DNA sequence: TGTGCCAGCAGCTTAGAACCTAGGACAGACCTGATCTACAATGAGCAGTTCTTC. This sequence encodes CASSLEPRTDLIYNEQFF. The whole variable domain, remainder taken from reference TRBV7-6 and TRBJ2-1, is GAGVSQSPRYKVTKRGQDVALRCDPISGHVSLYWYRQALGQGPEFLTYFNYEAQQDKSGLPNDRFSAERPEGSISTLTIQRTEQRDSAMYRCASSLEPRTDLIYNEQFFGPGTRLTVL.

The chain links TRBV13 to TRBJ1-2, with TRBD1 identical over 9 bases. V trimming: 5 bases; J trimming: 4 bases; junction bases outside the gene matches: 11. The CDR3 has 16 amino acids. CDR1 is PRHDT, CDR2 FYEKMQ, per germline (reference sequence). CDR3: CASSPRGTGKIYGYTF. CDR3 DNA sequence: TGTGCCAGCAGCCCCCGAGGGACAGGGAAAATCTATGGCTACACCTTC.

This rearrangement joins TRBV5-1 to TRBJ2-7, with 11 positions matching TRBD2. The V and J ends lost 5 bases and 3 bases, in that order; junction bases with no gene match: 7. The CDR3 loop spans 15 amino acids. Germline CDR1 and CDR2: SGHRS and YFSETQ. CDR3 DNA: TGCGCCAGCAGGCCACTAGCGGGGGAGGTCTACGAGCAGTACTTC. Protein: CASRPLAGEVYEQYF.

The chain employs TRBV28 and TRBJ1-5; 8 bases map to TRBD1. Germline V lookup: CDR1 MDHEN, CDR2 SYDVKM. With V trimmed by 11 bases and J by 2 bases, 11 bases remained unmatched. The CDR3 sequence is 15 residues long. This chain's CDR3 is CAAGQGAAGNQPQHF. Written as DNA, the CDR3 is TGTGCCGCAGGGCAGGGGGCGGCGGGCAATCAGCCCCAGCATTTT. Based on the CDR3 plus reference TRBV28 and TRBJ1-5, the full variable domain is DVKVTQSSRYLVKRTGEKVFLECVQDMDHENMFWYRQDPGLGLRLIYFSYDVKMKEKGDIPEGYSVSREKKERFSLILESASTNQTSMYLCAAGQGAAGNQPQHFGDGTRLSIL.

The rearrangement uses TRBV7-2 and TRBJ2-2, with TRBD2 as a possible D gene (7 bases). The V end was cut by 1 base, the J end by 3 bases, with 21 bases between. In germline, CDR1 is SGHTA, CDR2 FQGNSA. The CDR3 contains 19 residues. The CDR3 DNA is TGTGCCAGCAGCTTAGTAGGGGGGGAAACAGCCACTTACACCGGGGAGCTGTTTTTT. Protein product: CASSLVGGETATYTGELFF.

V is TRBV6-5 and J is TRBJ2-3; D possibly corresponds to TRBD1 (6 bases). The CDR3 runs 15 residues. Looked up from germline, CDR1 is MNHEY and CDR2 is SVGAGI. Trimming removed 5 bases at V and 3 bases at J, with 15 bases between. The CDR3 spells CASSPGPGVTDTQYF. Written as DNA, the CDR3 is TGTGCCAGCAGTCCGGGGCCAGGGGTGACAGATACGCAGTATTTT.

V gene TRBV6-5 combines with J gene TRBJ2-7; 8 bases line up with TRBD2. The CDR3 totals 14 residues. In germline, CDR1 is MNHEY, CDR2 SVGAGI. Unmatched junction bases numbered 6, after V lost 8 bases and J lost 0 bases. CDR3: CASFSGRNSYEQYF. In DNA, the CDR3 is TGTGCCAGCTTCAGCGGGAGAAACTCCTACGAGCAGTACTTC.

The gene calls are TRBV5-1 and TRBJ2-3; D is undetermined. The CDR3 is 17 residues long. V was pared by 6 bases and J by 0 bases, with 20 bases between. The germline CDR1 and CDR2 sequences are SGHRS and YFSETQ. The CDR3 DNA reads as TGCGCCAGCAAGCCCGCCTCCCCGGGTCCTAGCACAGATACGCAGTATTTT. Protein product: CASKPASPGPSTDTQYF.

The gene calls are TRBV25-1 and TRBJ2-7; no clear D gene. Deletions cut 0 bases from V and 5 bases from J, with 5 bases between. The CDR3 covers 12 residues. Germline V gene data show CDR1 as MGHDK and CDR2 as SYGVNS. The CDR3 protein is CASSEYENEQYF. CDR3 bases: TGTGCCAGCAGTGAATATGAGAACGAGCAGTACTTC.

J is TRBJ2-5 and V is TRBV10-3; D unclear. This CDR3 spans 14 amino acids. Trimming took off 0 bases at V and 4 bases at J, with 9 bases between the two ends. The germline gives CDR1 ENHRY, CDR2 SYGVKD. CDR3 amino acids: CAISESLRGETQYF. CDR3 sequence (DNA): TGTGCCATCAGTGAGTCCTTACGAGGAGAGACCCAGTACTTC.

This rearrangement joins TRBV27 to TRBJ1-5, with 9 positions matching TRBD1. The length of the CDR3 is 15 residues. The germline V gene encodes CDR1 MNHEY and CDR2 SMNVEV (reference sequence). Unmatched junction bases numbered 8, after V lost 5 bases and J lost 6 bases. CDR3 sequence: CASSAGQGDSQPQHF. The CDR3, as DNA: TGTGCCAGCAGTGCGGGACAGGGAGATTCTCAGCCCCAGCATTTT.

V gene TRBV27 combines with J gene TRBJ2-7; TRBD2 might be the D (6 bases). Germline CDR1 is MNHEY and CDR2 is SMNVEV (reference sequence). The CDR3 consists of 15 residues. V was trimmed by 5 bases and J by 1 base, leaving 15 bases between them. CDR3 protein: CASSSTGTPSYEQYF. In nucleotides, the CDR3 is TGTGCCAGCAGTAGCACCGGGACTCCTTCCTACGAGCAGTACTTC.

This clone appeared once. The rearrangement links TRBV14 to TRBJ2-5; no firm D call. This CDR3 is 14 amino acids long. The V end lost 0 bases, the J end lost 2 bases, and 7 bases lay between the germline ends. Per germline, CDR1 SGHDN and CDR2 FVKESK. Here the CDR3 DNA reads TGTGCCAGCAGCCAAGATGGTAGACAAGAGACCCAGTACTTC. This translates into CASSQDGRQETQYF.

The chain links TRBV9 to TRBJ1-5; 7 nucleotides line up with TRBD1. Germline CDR1 and CDR2: SGDLS and YYNGEE. The trim removed 4 bases at V and 3 bases at J, leaving 4 bases unmatched. The CDR3 is 14 residues long. The CDR3 loop reads CASSRTGDNQPQHF. DNA for the CDR3: TGTGCCAGCAGCCGGACAGGAGACAATCAGCCCCAGCATTTT.